The present T cell receptor beta chain was sequenced within a study of blood T cell repertoires in COVID-19. Germline CDR1 MNHEY, CDR2 SMNVEV (reference sequence). Trimming left V 8 bases short and J 5 bases short, with 13 bases between. The CDR3 totals 13 residues. As handled by the study authors: Amplification from reference gene primers served as the basis for estimated nucleated cell counts. This table comes from immunoSEQ multiplex PCR, and its TCRdb copy is limited to in-frame clones, with some not included. The DNA was the basis for D and trimming; V, J and clone size are from that table. The sample has around 64,000 clones; roughly nine tenths are singletons.

The gene calls are TRBV27 and TRBJ2-1, with a possible D match to TRBD2 (6 bases). This TCR derives from a woman over 75 with acute or convalescent COVID-19. Input material: peripheral blood. Here the CDR3 reads CASYISGDNEQFF. CDR3 bases: TGTGCCAGCTACATTAGCGGTGACAATGAGCAGTTCTTC.